The following is a T cell receptor beta chain sequence with its context. Its antigen is still unknown. PCR employed 60 Vbeta and 13 Jbeta primers. Per the original methods: Later reanalysis found 75 million to 95 million unique TCR beta chains, around 9.9 million of them shared. Sequenced by immunoSEQ multiplex PCR; TCRdb stores in-frame clones only, minus some. V, J and clone size are taken as reported in that table, and D and trimming were inferred from the DNA itself. Counted here are 200,000 or so clones, almost 80% occurring once; the ten biggest clones make up 3.5% to 4%. These data come from a study of cytomegalovirus exposure and HLA in healthy donors. Findings and caveats of the study: In a later analysis, most CMV-associated TCR beta chains appeared HLA-restricted. The classifier, whose performance was assessed in both the original and validation cohorts, reportedly diagnosed cytomegalovirus status with high specificity and sensitivity. TCR beta sequences numbering fewer than 20,000 were associated with HLA alleles at 0.05 false discovery rate in a later analysis.

This CDR3 is 13 amino acids long. Trimming took off 6 bases at V and 3 bases at J, with 12 bases between the two ends. Germline CDR1 and CDR2: KGHSH and LQKENI. The chain links TRBV18 to TRBJ2-7; a possible D gene is TRBD2 (6 bases). The TCR sequence derives from a male donor in good health and CMV-seronegative. The sequenced sample was PBMCs. DNA of the CDR3: TGTGCCAGCTCTGTAGCGGAGGGCTACGAGCAGTACTTC. Translating it yields CASSVAEGYEQYF.